This T cell receptor beta chain originates from a study of cytomegalovirus exposure and HLA in healthy donors. V gave up 4 bases and J gave up 5 bases, with 11 bases separating them. CDR1 is SGHTA and CDR2 is FQGNSA in the germline V gene. CDR3 length: 13 amino acids. TCRdb keeps only in-frame clones here, not all; method: immunoSEQ multiplex PCR. The sample yields 200,000 to 300,000 clones, about 87% seen once. The origin of this receptor is a man aged 18 to 30 in good health and CMV-seronegative. The specimen was PBMCs. This chain joins TRBV7-2 and TRBJ2-5, with D tentatively TRBD1 (7 bases). The CDR3 reads CASSSTGRETQYF. The CDR3 DNA reads as TGTGCCAGCAGCTCGACAGGGAGGGAGACCCAGTACTTC.